This TCR beta chain emerged from a study of neurological immune-mediated disorders. The CDR3 runs to 16 residues. After removal of 4 bases from V and 1 base from J, the junction contained 5 bases not matched to a gene. Germline CDR1 reads SGHTA; CDR2 reads FQGTGA. The study's findings and limits: Multiple sclerosis patients had less TCR clonal expansion than even healthy controls, unlike HTLV-1-associated myelopathy. TCR-beta repertoires seemed private in all groups, with no expanded CDR3 amino acid sequences shared.

cDNA synthesis was performed by 5'RACE with 10-nucleotide random UMIs. TCRdb fed the 5' RACE reads into MiXCR, producing one record per CDR3 protein. The sample has about 27,000 distinct CDR3 sequences; about 3% are singletons. The unsorted libraries were generated from a total of 2 million PBMCs, which had been stored in RNAlater at -80 C. This clonotype was seen ten or more times. What it binds is not known. The sample was PBMCs. This sequence was found in a woman aged 25 to 39 with multiple sclerosis. V usage is TRBV7-3 and J usage is TRBJ2-3; 10 bases map to TRBD2. In DNA, the CDR3 is TGTGCCAGCAGCTATGGGACTAGCGTTGGCACAGATACGCAGTATTTT. Its translation is CASSYGTSVGTDTQYF.